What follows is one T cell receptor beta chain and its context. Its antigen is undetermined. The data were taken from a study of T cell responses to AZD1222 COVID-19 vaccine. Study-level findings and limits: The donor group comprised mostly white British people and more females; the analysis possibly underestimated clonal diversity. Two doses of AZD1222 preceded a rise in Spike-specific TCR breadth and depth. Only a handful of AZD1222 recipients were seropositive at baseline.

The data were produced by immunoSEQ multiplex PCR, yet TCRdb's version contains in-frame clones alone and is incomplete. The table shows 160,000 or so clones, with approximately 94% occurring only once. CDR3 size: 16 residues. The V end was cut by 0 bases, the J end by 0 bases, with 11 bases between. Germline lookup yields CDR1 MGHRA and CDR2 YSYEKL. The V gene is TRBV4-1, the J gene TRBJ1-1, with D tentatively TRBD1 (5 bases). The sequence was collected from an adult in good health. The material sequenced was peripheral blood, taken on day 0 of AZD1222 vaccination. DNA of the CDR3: TGCGCCAGCAGCCAAGATAGGGGCAGAATGAACACTGAAGCTTTCTTT. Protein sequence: CASSQDRGRMNTEAFF.